This record covers a single T cell receptor (beta chain). The sample comes from a study of blood T cell repertoires in COVID-19. Overall study context: T cells, B-cell-depleted T cells, or PBMCs provided the cDNA or gDNA that served as material.

The V end lost 1 base, the J end lost 5 bases, and 14 bases lay between the germline ends. This CDR3 contains 15 residues. Germline CDR1 and CDR2: LGHDT and YNNKEL (reference sequence). TCRdb's table, derived via immunoSEQ multiplex PCR, lists solely in-frame clones and lacks some. Of roughly 180,000 clones listed, more than 70% are singletons. Sequencing input: peripheral blood. This chain uses TRBV3-1 (or the pseudogene TRBV3-2) with TRBJ1-2; no reliable D call. The sequence was obtained from a woman aged 60 to 75 with acute or convalescent COVID-19. CDR3 sequence (DNA): TGTGCCAGCAGCCAAGGGACTGGGAAGCGGTATGGCTACACCTTC. Amino acids: CASSQGTGKRYGYTF.